Listed below are T cell receptor beta chains from one sample, sequenced in a study of regulatory T cells in long-lasting Graves disease. A single record per CDR3 protein comes from TCRdb applying MiXCR to the multiplex PCR reads. The sample holds hundreds of thousands of distinct CDR3 sequences, around 15% seen once. The sample was also linked to a second study, of T cells in Graves' hyperthyroidism and ophthalmopathy.

The sample was peripheral blood mononuclear cells (PBMCs), taken at new diagnosis, from a patient treated with antithyroid drugs. The receptors derive from a woman aged 25-40 years with Graves disease. The CDR3 runs from the conserved cysteine through the conserved F or W. Fields, in order: D gene, J gene, clone size, V gene, CDR3 protein, CDR3 DNA. D genes are given only for firm matches. Only some rows state a clone size, as once, few, many or a class for expanded clones.

>.|TRBJ1-2|few|TRBV6-2/TRBV6-3
CASSEPVYGYTF
TGTGCCAGCAGTGAACCAGTCTATGGCTACACCTTC
>.|TRBJ2-7|.|TRBV14
CASSQDNWLYEQYF
TGTGCCAGCAGCCAAGATAATTGGTTGTACGAGCAGTACTTC
>.|TRBJ1-1|many|TRBV10-3
CAIRAIGTEAFF
TGTGCCATCAGGGCTATCGGGACTGAAGCTTTCTTT
>TRBD2|TRBJ2-7|.|TRBV11-2
CASSFLASGYEQYF
TGTGCCAGCAGCTTTCTGGCTAGCGGCTACGAGCAGTACTTC
>TRBD1|TRBJ2-2|.|TRBV11-2
CASSLRGGQGAAGELFF
TGTGCCAGCAGCTTAAGGGGGGGACAGGGGGCCGCCGGGGAGCTGTTTTTT
>.|TRBJ2-7|many|TRBV28
CASAGRYEQYF
TGTGCCAGTGCAGGCAGGTACGAGCAGTACTTC
>.|TRBJ2-4|.|TRBV19
CASSTSGPIQYF
TGTGCCAGTAGTACTTCTGGGCCGATTCAGTACTTC
>.|TRBJ1-1|many|TRBV28
CASSPPALRHANTEAFF
TGTGCCAGCAGCCCCCCAGCCCTACGACATGCGAACACTGAAGCTTTCTTT
>TRBD1|TRBJ1-5|many|TRBV5-1
CASSAGQGNQPQHF
TGCGCCAGCAGCGCCGGACAGGGCAATCAGCCCCAGCATTTT
>TRBD1|TRBJ1-2|many|TRBV28
CASSLHRGRVYTF
TGTGCCAGCAGTTTGCACAGGGGAAGGGTCTACACCTTC
>TRBD1|TRBJ2-2|few|TRBV24-1
CATSGQGYNGELFF
TGTGCCACCAGTGGACAGGGGTACAACGGGGAGCTGTTTTTT
>.|TRBJ2-5|many|TRBV30
CAWSNGETQYF
TGTGCCTGGAGTAACGGTGAGACCCAGTACTTC
>TRBD1|TRBJ2-2|many|TRBV27
CASSLLVTGYTGELFF
TGTGCCAGCAGTTTACTCGTGACAGGGTACACCGGGGAGCTGTTTTTT
>.|TRBJ2-7|few|TRBV27
CASSLRVGPRVLEPEQYF
TGTGCCAGCAGTTTAAGGGTAGGACCCCGGGTGCTGGAACCCGAGCAGTACTTC
>.|TRBJ1-3|few|TRBV7-2
CASNQQGQSGNTIYF
TGTGCCAGCAACCAACAGGGTCAGTCCGGAAACACCATATATTTT
>.|TRBJ2-1|many|TRBV30
CAWSVSTNVRKSNEQFF
TGTGCCTGGAGTGTTTCCACTAACGTTCGGAAAAGCAATGAGCAGTTCTTC
>.|TRBJ1-5|few|TRBV19
CASSVQGGGQPQHF
TGTGCCAGTAGTGTACAGGGTGGCGGACAGCCCCAGCATTTT
>.|TRBJ1-5|many|TRBV28
CASSFVAGFRVRQPQHF
TGTGCCAGCAGTTTTGTGGCAGGGTTTAGGGTTCGTCAGCCCCAGCATTTT
>.|TRBJ2-7|many|TRBV11-3
CASSTSRNREQYF
TGTGCCAGCAGCACCTCCCGAAACCGCGAACAGTACTTC
>.|TRBJ2-6|few|TRBV19
CASSMGSGANVLTF
TGTGCCAGTAGTATGGGGTCTGGGGCCAACGTCCTGACTTTC
>.|TRBJ2-5|.|TRBV20-1
CSARPPWSGETQYF
TGCAGTGCACGACCCCCGTGGAGTGGAGAGACCCAGTACTTC
>.|TRBJ2-5|many|TRBV2
CASSARLQYVAQYF
TGTGCCAGCAGTGCCCGACTCCAATATGTGGCCCAGTACTTC
>.|TRBJ1-1|few|TRBV19
CASSIQGITEAFF
TGTGCCAGTAGTATTCAAGGGATCACTGAAGCTTTCTTT
>.|TRBJ2-3|.|TRBV7-2
CASSLGGAGRALTDTQYF
TGTGCCAGCAGCTTAGGGGGGGCGGGCCGGGCGCTCACAGATACGCAGTATTTT
>TRBD1|TRBJ2-7|.|TRBV5-1
CASSWQGQSNYEQYF
TGCGCCAGCAGCTGGCAGGGACAGAGCAACTACGAGCAGTACTTC
>TRBD2|TRBJ2-1|few|TRBV7-3
CASSLASGSRSEQFF
TGTGCCAGCAGCTTAGCTAGCGGGAGCCGTAGTGAGCAGTTCTTC
>TRBD2|TRBJ2-3|.|TRBV3-1
CASSQVVAGTDTQYF
TGTGCCAGCAGCCAAGTGGTAGCGGGGACAGATACGCAGTATTTT
>TRBD1|TRBJ2-7|.|TRBV20-1
CSANQGDGEQYF
TGCAGTGCTAACCAGGGGGACGGCGAGCAGTACTTC
>.|TRBJ2-7|many|TRBV11-2
CASSLYSTETQYF
TGTGCCAGCAGCTTATACTCGACGGAGACGCAGTACTTC
>.|TRBJ1-5|many|TRBV20-1
CSASGSYSNQPQHF
TGCAGTGCGTCGGGATCCTATAGCAATCAGCCCCAGCATTTT
>.|TRBJ1-1|.|TRBV13
CASSIQGPDTEAFF
TGTGCCAGCAGCATACAGGGACCGGACACTGAAGCTTTCTTT
>TRBD1|TRBJ1-1|.|TRBV30
CAWSQFGQGGLNTEAFF
TGTGCCTGGAGTCAGTTCGGACAGGGCGGTTTGAACACTGAAGCTTTCTTT
>TRBD2|TRBJ2-5|.|TRBV29-1
CSVGKGTTQETQYF
TGCAGCGTTGGAAAGGGGACTACACAAGAGACCCAGTACTTC
>.|TRBJ1-5|.|TRBV19
CASTRAYSSQPQHF
TGTGCCAGCACCAGGGCGTATAGCAGTCAGCCCCAGCATTTT
>.|TRBJ1-5|.|TRBV28
CASSKGWGYSNQPQHF
TGTGCCAGCAGCAAGGGGTGGGGTTATAGCAATCAGCCCCAGCATTTT
>.|TRBJ1-1|few|TRBV5-1
CASSRLSGPGNTEAFF
TGCGCCAGCAGCCGACTTTCCGGGCCGGGGAACACTGAAGCTTTCTTT
>.|TRBJ1-1|many|TRBV6-1
CASSEQRGTGTEAFF
TGTGCCAGCAGTGAACAAAGGGGAACGGGCACTGAAGCTTTCTTT
>TRBD1|TRBJ2-5|many|TRBV2
CASSGTGGGETQYF
TGTGCCAGCAGCGGGACAGGAGGCGGGGAGACCCAGTACTTC
>.|TRBJ2-1|many|TRBV2
CASSEVGGSSYNEQFF
TGTGCCAGCAGTGAAGTGGGGGGCAGCTCCTACAATGAGCAGTTCTTC
>.|TRBJ1-2|.|TRBV7-9
CASSGGVQPLGYTF
TGTGCCAGCAGCGGGGGAGTTCAACCCCTTGGCTACACCTTC
>.|TRBJ1-2|many|TRBV2
CASTPGGGGGYGYTF
TGTGCCAGCACCCCGGGCGGGGGCGGAGGCTATGGCTACACCTTC
>.|TRBJ2-2|.|TRBV28
CASNLRRKGNTGELFF
TGTGCCAGCAATTTACGTCGAAAAGGGAACACCGGGGAGCTGTTTTTT
>.|TRBJ1-5|many|TRBV27
CASSSNRGPQHF
TGTGCCAGCAGTTCGAACCGCGGGCCCCAGCATTTT
>TRBD2|TRBJ2-3|.|TRBV7-9
CASSSTLLAGGSTDTQYF
TGTGCCAGCAGCTCTACCCTACTAGCGGGAGGCTCCACAGATACGCAGTATTTT
>.|TRBJ1-2|.|TRBV5-6
CASSPRSIYGYTF
TGTGCCAGCAGCCCGAGAAGTATCTATGGCTACACCTTC
>TRBD1|TRBJ1-4|.|TRBV29-1
CSGDSGEKLFF
TGCAGCGGGGACAGTGGAGAAAAACTGTTTTTT
>TRBD1|TRBJ2-5|.|TRBV30
CAWSGGLTGSETQYF
TGTGCCTGGAGTGGGGGTCTGACAGGGTCAGAGACCCAGTACTTC
>.|TRBJ2-1|many|TRBV11-3
CASSFREREQFF
TGTGCCAGCAGCTTTAGGGAGCGTGAGCAGTTCTTC
>TRBD1|TRBJ2-7|many|TRBV3-1
CASSRGTGYEQYF
TGTGCCAGCAGCCGTGGGACAGGGTACGAGCAGTACTTC
>.|TRBJ2-2|many|TRBV7-8
CASSIRSWGNTGELFF
TGTGCCAGCAGCATTCGGAGTTGGGGGAACACCGGGGAGCTGTTTTTT
>.|TRBJ2-7|many|TRBV6-2/TRBV6-3
CASGTWTGEQYF
TGTGCCAGCGGAACCTGGACCGGCGAGCAGTACTTC